This TCR beta chain was identified in a study of cytomegalovirus exposure and HLA in healthy donors. In the PCR, 60 Vbeta and 13 Jbeta primers were used. TCRdb's copy holds only in-frame clones and misses some; the assay was immunoSEQ multiplex PCR. The sample holds 150,000 to 200,000 clones, approximately 80% seen once. Per germline, CDR1 MDHEN and CDR2 SYDVKM. The CDR3 totals 16 residues. Trimming removed 8 bases from V and 2 bases from J; junction bases left unmatched: 11. Source material: PBMCs. The genes are TRBV28 and TRBJ2-7, with TRBD2 matching over 11 bases. This receptor was identified in a young man in good health and CMV-seronegative. CDR3 bases: TGTGCCAGCCGCGGCGCTAGCGGGAGGTTAGCCTACGAGCAGTACTTC. Its translation is CASRGASGRLAYEQYF.